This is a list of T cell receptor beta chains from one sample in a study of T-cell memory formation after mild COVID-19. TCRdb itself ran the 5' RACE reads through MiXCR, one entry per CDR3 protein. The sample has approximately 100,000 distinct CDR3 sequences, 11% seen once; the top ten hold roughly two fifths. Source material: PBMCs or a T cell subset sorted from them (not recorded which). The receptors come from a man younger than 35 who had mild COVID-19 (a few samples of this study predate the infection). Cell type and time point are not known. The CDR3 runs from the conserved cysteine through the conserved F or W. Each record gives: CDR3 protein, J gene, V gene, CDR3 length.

CASSYSTQTGYHEQYF,TRBJ2-7,TRBV6-2/TRBV6-3,16
CASSLGGQGNSYEQYF,TRBJ2-7,TRBV5-1,16
CASSLETGTTTNEKLFF,TRBJ1-4,TRBV12-3/TRBV12-4,17
CASSRLLEETQYF,TRBJ2-5,TRBV27,13
CASSLIEGQGKGEQFF,TRBJ2-1,TRBV7-2,16
CASSPPTGAQETQYF,TRBJ2-5,TRBV7-2,15
CSAPPRDSQETQYF,TRBJ2-5,TRBV20-1,14
CASRTGGRVTDTQYF,TRBJ2-3,TRBV6-5,15
CASSLALIAGFSYNEQFF,TRBJ2-1,TRBV7-8,18
CAITAAASTDTQYF,TRBJ2-3,TRBV10-3,14
CASSLGPNTEAFF,TRBJ1-1,TRBV12-3/TRBV12-4,13
CSAARNTEAFF,TRBJ1-1,TRBV20-1,11
CASSLERTGGTEAFF,TRBJ1-1,TRBV5-1,15
CASSSFSGLAGGQFF,TRBJ2-1,TRBV6-6,15
CASSPLDSTGELFF,TRBJ2-2,TRBV19,14
CASSLVDTYEQYF,TRBJ2-7,TRBV12-3/TRBV12-4,13
CATSEPDYPNEQFF,TRBJ2-1,TRBV24-1,14
CATSRGGSTEAFF,TRBJ1-1,TRBV24-1,13
CASSLTGTNEQFF,TRBJ2-1,TRBV5-1,13
CAINPDGRDEQFF,TRBJ2-1,TRBV10-3,13
CSAEPLRVVGNQPQHF,TRBJ1-5,TRBV20-1,16
CASSPRTGRGAQDTQYF,TRBJ2-3,TRBV7-9,17
CASSRRDSLEGNEQFF,TRBJ2-1,TRBV5-1,16
CASRYGTDLAGELFF,TRBJ2-2,TRBV7-9,15
CASSDRGGSTDTQYF,TRBJ2-3,TRBV6-4,15
CASSLIGPVVWLHF,TRBJ1-5,TRBV6-2/TRBV6-3,14
CSAKWQGIYNEQFF,TRBJ2-1,TRBV20-1,14
CASSPLSGGRTDTQYF,TRBJ2-3,TRBV25-1,16
CASRRLNTEAFF,TRBJ1-1,TRBV6-5,12
CASSPTRDRGATEAFF,TRBJ1-1,TRBV7-9,16
CASSAGLAGAGELFF,TRBJ2-2,TRBV5-4,15
CASSQDQTGNYGYTF,TRBJ1-2,TRBV3-1,15
CASSLPGGVADTQYF,TRBJ2-3,TRBV11-2,15
CATGQPLSYGYTF,TRBJ1-2,TRBV4-2,13
CASSQRTNSPLHF,TRBJ1-6,TRBV4-2,13
CASSLNTFGQETQYF,TRBJ2-5,TRBV27,15
CASSLWTGEETQYF,TRBJ2-5,TRBV7-2,14
CATSDLQGTGGGNTIYF,TRBJ1-3,TRBV24-1,17
CASSQDAGSYNEQFF,TRBJ2-1,TRBV4-3,15
CASSHTSGGFRDTQYF,TRBJ2-3,TRBV4-1,16
CASSYDGSWTDTQYF,TRBJ2-3,TRBV6-2/TRBV6-3,15
CASSLGGITEAFF,TRBJ1-1,TRBV7-9,13
CASRDRAQETQYF,TRBJ2-5,TRBV10-2,13
CSARGRGAGWSDTQYF,TRBJ2-3,TRBV20-1,16
CASSFPKGGRRTDTQYF,TRBJ2-3,TRBV28,17
CASSPRTSKSSYNEQFF,TRBJ2-1,TRBV9,17
CASSLGGTGEYEQYF,TRBJ2-7,TRBV7-2,15
CASSGTGNQPQHF,TRBJ1-5,TRBV19,13
CASSRHQGDNEQFF,TRBJ2-1,TRBV4-1,14
CSAMLGGKDIQYF,TRBJ2-4,TRBV20-1,13
CASTPGGQETQYF,TRBJ2-5,TRBV5-5,13
CASRFNTGELFF,TRBJ2-2,TRBV5-5,12
CASSVELAGTDTQYF,TRBJ2-3,TRBV9,15
CASSYPDNEQFF,TRBJ2-1,TRBV6-5,12
CASSYSLGQGFGQYF,TRBJ2-7,TRBV6-6,15
CASSLDLRFYGYTF,TRBJ1-2,TRBV7-2,14
CASSLALGRSYGYTF,TRBJ1-2,TRBV12-3/TRBV12-4,15